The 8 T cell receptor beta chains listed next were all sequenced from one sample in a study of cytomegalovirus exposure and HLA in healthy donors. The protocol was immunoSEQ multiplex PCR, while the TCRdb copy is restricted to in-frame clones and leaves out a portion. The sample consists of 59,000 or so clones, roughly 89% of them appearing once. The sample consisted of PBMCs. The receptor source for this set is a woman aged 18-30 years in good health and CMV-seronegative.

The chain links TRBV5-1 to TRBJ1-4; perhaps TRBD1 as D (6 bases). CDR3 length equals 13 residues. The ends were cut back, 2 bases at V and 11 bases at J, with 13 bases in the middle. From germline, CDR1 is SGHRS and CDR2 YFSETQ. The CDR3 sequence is CASSFGQREKLFF. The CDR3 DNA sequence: TGCGCCAGCAGCTTCGGACAGCGGGAGAAACTGTTTTTT.

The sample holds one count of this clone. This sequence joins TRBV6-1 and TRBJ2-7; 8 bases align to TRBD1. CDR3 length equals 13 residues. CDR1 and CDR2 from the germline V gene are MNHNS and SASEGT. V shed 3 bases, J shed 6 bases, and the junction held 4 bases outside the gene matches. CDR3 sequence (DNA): TGTGCCAGCAGTGAGGGGGACAGGAGCGAGCAGTACTTC. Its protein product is CASSEGDRSEQYF.

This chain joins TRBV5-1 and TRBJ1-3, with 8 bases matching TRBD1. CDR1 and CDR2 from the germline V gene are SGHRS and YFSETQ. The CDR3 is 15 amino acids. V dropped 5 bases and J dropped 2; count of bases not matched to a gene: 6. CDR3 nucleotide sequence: TGCGCCAGCAGTCAGGGACAGGCCACTGGAAACACCATATATTTT. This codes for CASSQGQATGNTIYF.

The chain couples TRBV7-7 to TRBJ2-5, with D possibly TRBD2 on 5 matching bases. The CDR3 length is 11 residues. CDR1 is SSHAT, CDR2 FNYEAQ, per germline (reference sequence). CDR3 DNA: TGTGCTAGCGCGCTTCGGGAGACCCAGTACTTC. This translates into CASALRETQYF.

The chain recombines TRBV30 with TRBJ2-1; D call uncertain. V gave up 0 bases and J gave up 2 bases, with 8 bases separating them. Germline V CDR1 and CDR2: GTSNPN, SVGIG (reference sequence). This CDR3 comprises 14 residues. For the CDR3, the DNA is TGTGCCTGGAGTGTTTACACCCCCTACAATGAGCAGTTCTTC. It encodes CAWSVYTPYNEQFF.

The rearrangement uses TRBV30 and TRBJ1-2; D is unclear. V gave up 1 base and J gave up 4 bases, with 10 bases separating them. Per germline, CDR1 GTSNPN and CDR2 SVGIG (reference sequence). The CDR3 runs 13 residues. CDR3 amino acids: CAWSAPGLYGYTF. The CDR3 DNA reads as TGTGCCTGGAGTGCCCCCGGACTCTATGGCTACACCTTC.

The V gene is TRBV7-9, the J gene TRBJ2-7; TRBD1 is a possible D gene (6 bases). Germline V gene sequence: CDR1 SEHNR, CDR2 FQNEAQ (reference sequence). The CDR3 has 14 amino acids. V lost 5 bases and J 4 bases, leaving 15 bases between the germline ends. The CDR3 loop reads CASSTQDTGYEQYF. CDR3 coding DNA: TGTGCCAGCAGCACACAGGACACAGGGTACGAGCAGTACTTC.

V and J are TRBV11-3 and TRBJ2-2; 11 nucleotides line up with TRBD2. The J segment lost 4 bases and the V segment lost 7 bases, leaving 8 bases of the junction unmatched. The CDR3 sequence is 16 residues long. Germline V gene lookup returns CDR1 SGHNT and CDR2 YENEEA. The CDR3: CASTLGLAGSTGELFF. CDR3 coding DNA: TGTGCCAGCACCCTTGGACTAGCGGGTTCCACCGGGGAGCTGTTTTTT.